Each of the 16 T cell receptor beta chains below was sequenced from the same sample in a study of naive and memory T cell subsets (dated by TCRdb to the late 2010s). These receptors' antigens are unknown. Libraries were made using UMI-ligation and nested PCR. This sample was sequenced with an Illumina MiSeq. The beta constant-region primer was an equimolar mix of two oligonucleotides covering both TRBC1 and TRBC2. Four rounds of PCR, combining the SP2 primer with nested alpha and beta constant-region primers, were used to amplify the ligated cDNA. In TCRdb, the public reads were trimmed at Q25 with fastp and aligned with MiXCR, with productive beta chains retained. Every CDR3 protein is listed once, alongside the most common genes and DNA of its rows. Across this sample there are about 150,000 distinct CDR3 sequences, with over 20% seen only once. Approximately 0.1% of the sample lies in the top ten.

The paper's findings and limits, for the study overall: A few larger clonotypes were present in naive repertoires, especially CD8 naive repertoires, and these clonotypes were possibly memory cells re-expressing CD45RA.

The sample taken for sequencing was naive CD4+ T cells from blood. The cell subset or site label of this sample denotes: naive T cells, CD45RA high CD27+. These receptors were obtained from a human donor in good health.

The rearrangement links TRBV2 to TRBJ2-4; TRBD1 matches at 11 bases. Germline V gene data show CDR1 as SNHLY and CDR2 as FYNNEI. The CDR3 contains 14 residues. With V trimmed by 4 bases and J by 8 bases, 4 bases remained unmatched. The CDR3 protein is CASSADRGRDIQYF. The CDR3 DNA reads as TGTGCCAGCAGTGCGGACAGGGGGCGAGACATTCAGTACTTC.

The chain links TRBV7-2 to TRBJ2-3; weak D call: TRBD2 (7 bases). The CDR3 is 16 amino acids. In germline, CDR1 is SGHTA, CDR2 FQGNSA. V was clipped by 5 bases and J by 0 bases, with 15 bases between them. The CDR3 sequence: CASSPTRGGSTDTQYF. DNA for the CDR3: TGTGCCAGCAGCCCCACCAGGGGAGGGAGCACAGATACGCAGTATTTT.

This clonotype has just a few counts. V gene TRBV4-3 combines with J gene TRBJ2-6; D may be TRBD1 (5 bases). CDR3 length: 16 amino acids. The V end lost 0 bases, the J end lost 1 base, and 7 bases lay between the germline ends. Germline V gene lookup returns CDR1 LGHNA and CDR2 YSLEER. The DNA for the CDR3 is TGCGCCAGCAGCCAAGATTACAGGTCTGGGGCCAACGTCCTGACTTTC. Protein product: CASSQDYRSGANVLTF.

This chain links TRBV28 with TRBJ1-6; the D is unclear. This CDR3 has 14 residues. The germline V gene encodes CDR1 MDHEN and CDR2 SYDVKM. Trimming left V 6 bases short and J 7 bases short, with 13 bases between. CDR3 sequence: CASSPVGWNSPLHF. CDR3 DNA: TGTGCCAGCAGCCCCGTCGGGTGGAATTCACCCCTCCACTTT.

This clonotype was observed at least ten times. The rearrangement joins TRBV29-1 to TRBJ2-5, with 14 bases fitting TRBD2. CDR3 length: 14 residues. CDR1 is SQVTM and CDR2 is ANQGSEA in the germline V gene. Trimming removed 3 bases from V and 4 bases from J; junction bases left unmatched: 1. The CDR3 DNA reads as TGCAGCGTTGATGGACTAGCGGGAGGAGAGACCCAGTACTTC. This translates into CSVDGLAGGETQYF.

This clonotype was seen a handful of times. The chain recombines TRBV28 with TRBJ1-2; D is unresolved. V was trimmed by 5 bases and J by 4 bases, leaving 17 bases between them. Per the germline V gene, CDR1 is MDHEN and CDR2 is SYDVKM. CDR3 length: 15 amino acids. Here the CDR3 reads CASSETGPPSYGYTF. DNA of the CDR3: TGTGCCAGCAGTGAAACCGGGCCACCCTCCTATGGCTACACCTTC.

This clonotype was seen at least ten times. V is TRBV18 and J is TRBJ2-7; possible D gene TRBD2, 6 bases. Trimming took 3 bases from V and 1 from J, leaving 10 bases between them. Germline values: CDR1 KGHSH, CDR2 LQKENI. The CDR3 runs to 14 residues. The CDR3 protein is CASSPRDFSYEQYF. The CDR3 DNA sequence: TGTGCCAGCTCACCGCGGGACTTTTCCTACGAGCAGTACTTC. Variable domain in full (rest from reference TRBV18 and TRBJ2-7): NAGVMQNPRHLVRRRGQEARLRCSPMKGHSHVYWYRQLPEEGLKFMVYLQKENIIDESGMPKERFSAEFPKEGPSILRIQQVVRGDSAAYFCASSPRDFSYEQYFGPGTRLTVT.

The chain employs TRBV29-1 and TRBJ2-1, with a tentative D call TRBD2 (5 bases). Trimming removed 4 bases at V and 7 bases at J, with 23 bases between. CDR1 SQVTM and CDR2 ANQGSEA come from the germline V gene. The CDR3 extends over 16 amino acids. The CDR3 DNA follows: TGCAGCGTTGGACCCTCTGGGTTAGCGTCAAGGAATGAGCAGTTCTTC. Its translation is CSVGPSGLASRNEQFF.

The chain carries TRBV2 and TRBJ2-2; tentatively, D is TRBD1 or TRBD2 (6 bases each). The CDR3 totals 15 residues. CDR1 SNHLY and CDR2 FYNNEI come from the germline V gene. V gave up 8 bases and J gave up 5 bases, with 18 bases separating them. The CDR3 loop is CASSATSRGTGELFF. CDR3 bases: TGTGCCAGCTCTGCGACTAGTAGGGGGACCGGGGAGCTGTTTTTT. The full variable domain, rest sourced from reference TRBV2 and TRBJ2-2, is EPEVTQTPSHQVTQMGQEVILRCVPISNHLYFYWYRQILGQKVEFLVSFYNNEISEKSEIFDDQFSVERPDGSNFTLKIRSTKLEDSAMYFCASSATSRGTGELFFGEGSRLTVL.

The chain recombines TRBV5-5 with TRBJ1-2; D is perhaps TRBD1 (5 bases). V lost 0 bases to trimming and J lost 12 bases, with 18 bases between them. This CDR3 contains 14 residues. The germline gives CDR1 SGHKS, CDR2 YYEKEE (reference sequence). The CDR3, as DNA: TGTGCCAGCAGCTTGGTCTTCGGGTTGAGGGGCGACACCTTC. Its protein product is CASSLVFGLRGDTF.

This clonotype was detected only a few times. This rearrangement joins TRBV24-1 to TRBJ1-5; D remains ambiguous. The germline gives CDR1 KGHDR, CDR2 SFDVKD. V shed 3 bases and J shed 4 bases, with 9 bases lying between them. The CDR3 spans 14 residues. Here the CDR3 reads CATSDGYSNQPQHF. For the CDR3, the DNA is TGTGCCACCAGTGATGGCTACAGTAATCAGCCCCAGCATTTT.

The chain carries TRBV7-2 and TRBJ1-6; D possibly corresponds to TRBD1 (6 bases). Germline loops: CDR1 SGHTA, CDR2 FQGNSA. V was pared by 5 bases and J by 7 bases, with 15 bases between. CDR3 length: 15 residues. CDR3 protein: CASSPWTVGNSPLHF. CDR3 DNA: TGTGCCAGCAGCCCATGGACAGTCGGGAATTCACCCCTCCACTTT.

J is TRBJ2-7 and V is TRBV5-6; 9 bases map to TRBD2. This CDR3 has 15 residues. Germline V CDR1 and CDR2: SGHDT, YYEEEE. V was clipped by 4 bases and J by 4 bases; unmatched bases: 9. CDR3 in amino acids: CASSKTGTSIYEQYF. CDR3 in DNA: TGTGCCAGCAGCAAAACCGGGACTAGCATTTACGAGCAGTACTTC.

The V gene is TRBV28, the J gene TRBJ2-5; 13 bases match TRBD2. The length of the CDR3 is 16 residues. Looked up from germline, CDR1 is MDHEN and CDR2 is SYDVKM. V shed 6 bases, J shed 5 bases, and the junction held 9 bases outside the gene matches. The CDR3 is CASRWTSGRRGETQYF. In DNA form, the CDR3 reads TGTGCCAGCAGGTGGACTAGCGGGAGAAGGGGGGAGACCCAGTACTTC.

V is TRBV20-1 and J is TRBJ2-3; D is undetermined. In germline, CDR1 is DFQATT, CDR2 SNEGSKA (reference sequence). Trimming pared 7 bases from V and 0 bases from J, leaving 11 bases between. The CDR3 runs 13 residues. The CDR3 DNA sequence: TGCAGTGTCCCTTTTCCTAGCACAGATACGCAGTATTTT. It yields the protein CSVPFPSTDTQYF.

The CDR3 loop is CSARYQPPGETQYF. The CDR3, as DNA: TGCAGTGCTAGGTATCAGCCCCCCGGAGAGACCCAGTACTTC. The chain links TRBV20-1 to TRBJ2-5; D ambiguous. Trimming removed 3 bases at V and 4 bases at J, with 15 bases between. Germline V lookup: CDR1 DFQATT, CDR2 SNEGSKA (reference sequence). The CDR3 sequence is 14 residues long.